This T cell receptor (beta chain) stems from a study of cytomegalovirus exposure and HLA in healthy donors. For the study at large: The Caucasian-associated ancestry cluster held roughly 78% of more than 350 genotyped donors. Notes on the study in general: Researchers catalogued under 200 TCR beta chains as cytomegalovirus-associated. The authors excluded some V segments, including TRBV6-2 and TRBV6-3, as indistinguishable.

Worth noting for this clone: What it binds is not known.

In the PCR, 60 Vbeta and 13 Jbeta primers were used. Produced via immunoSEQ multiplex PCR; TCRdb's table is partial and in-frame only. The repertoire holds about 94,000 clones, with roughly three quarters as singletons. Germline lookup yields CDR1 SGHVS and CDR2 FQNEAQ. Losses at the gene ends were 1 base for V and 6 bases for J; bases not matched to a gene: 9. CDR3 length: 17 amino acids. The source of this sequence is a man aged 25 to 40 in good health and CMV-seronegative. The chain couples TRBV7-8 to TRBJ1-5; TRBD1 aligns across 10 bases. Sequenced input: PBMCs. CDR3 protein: CASSLGRVTGGFQPQHF. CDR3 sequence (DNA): TGTGCCAGCAGCTTAGGGAGGGTGACAGGGGGCTTTCAGCCCCAGCATTTT.